This T cell receptor beta chain is drawn from a study of T cell repertoires in cytomegalovirus infection. TCRdb processed the reads anew with MiXCR; each CDR3 protein has one entry. The sample includes around 900,000 distinct CDR3 sequences, approximately 31% of them seen just once. Germline V gene data show CDR1 as MDHEN and CDR2 as SYDVKM. The CDR3 totals 14 residues. V lost 3 bases to trimming and J lost 4 bases, with 10 bases between them. Comments on this clonotype: The antigen remains undetermined.

Sequenced material: cultured CD8+ T cells from PBMCs, taken from culture after CMV antigen stimulation. This chain uses TRBV28 with TRBJ1-3; D unclear. The sequence came from a human donor in good health (CMV status not recorded). Some clones in this sample may be carry-over from other donors' samples. CDR3 sequence reads: CASSFEGYGNTIYF. CDR3 sequence (DNA): TGTGCCAGCAGTTTTGAGGGATACGGAAACACCATATATTTT.